This passage covers 30 T cell receptor beta chains from one sample sequenced in a study of cytomegalovirus exposure and HLA in healthy donors. PCR amplification relied on 60 Vbeta primers (plus 13 Jbeta primers). Some clones are missing from TCRdb's copy, which holds only in-frame ones; the method was immunoSEQ multiplex PCR. The table lists about 150,000 clones, nearly 70% of them singletons. Sequenced sample: PBMCs. These receptors were collected from a man aged 25 to 40 in good health and CMV-seropositive.

The genes are TRBV5-8 and TRBJ1-1; no firm D call. The CDR3 spans 13 residues. In germline, CDR1 is SGHTS, CDR2 YDEGEE. V was trimmed by 4 bases and J by 2 bases, leaving 9 bases between them. CDR3 bases: TGTGCCAGCAGCCTATCCCCCAACACTGAAGCTTTCTTT. Amino acid sequence: CASSLSPNTEAFF.

V and J are TRBV21-1 and TRBJ1-1. TRBV21-1 is termed a pseudogene. CDR3 length: 14 amino acids. The CDR3 DNA reads TGTGCCAGCAGCAAAGGTCTCCCCTACACTGAAGCTTTCTTT. Translation: CASSKGLPYTEAFF.

The rearrangement uses TRBV9 and TRBJ1-3; possible D gene TRBD1, 6 bases. Trimming left V 3 bases short and J 2 bases short, with 9 bases between. There are 14 residues in the CDR3. Germline V gene lookup returns CDR1 SGDLS and CDR2 YYNGEE. CDR3 bases: TGTGCCAGCAGCGACAGGGTTGCTGGAAACACCATATATTTT. Translated, it gives CASSDRVAGNTIYF.

The chain employs TRBV14 and TRBJ1-1, with D perhaps matching TRBD1 (6 bases). V dropped 2 bases and J dropped 10 bases, with 11 bases sitting between them. CDR1 and CDR2 from the germline V gene are SGHDN and FVKESK. The CDR3 covers 12 residues. CDR3 bases: TGTGCCAGCAGCCAACCAGGGGCGCCAGCTTTCTTT. It encodes CASSQPGAPAFF.

The V call is TRBV6-6, the J call TRBJ2-7; 8 nucleotides match TRBD1. V shed 7 bases, J shed 3 bases, and the junction held 5 bases outside the gene matches. Germline V CDR1 and CDR2: MNHNY, SVGAGI (reference sequence). This CDR3 comprises 13 residues. In nucleotides, the CDR3 is TGTGCCAGCACTCGAACAGGGGGCTACGAGCAGTACTTC. This gives the protein CASTRTGGYEQYF.

In this sample, this clone turned up a few times. V gene TRBV27 combines with J gene TRBJ2-1, with D possibly being TRBD2 (5 bases). The CDR3 runs 14 residues. V was cut by 2 bases and J by 6 bases, with 11 bases left in between. Germline V gene sequence: CDR1 MNHEY, CDR2 SMNVEV (reference sequence). CDR3 nucleotides: TGTGCCAGCAGTTTAGGGAGAATGGGCAATGAGCAGTTCTTC. This translates into CASSLGRMGNEQFF.

This clone was detected once. The J gene is TRBJ2-5, the V gene TRBV11-3; 14 bases line up with TRBD2. Germline V CDR1 and CDR2: SGHNT, YENEEA. The CDR3 extends over 17 amino acids. J gave up 5 bases and V 5 bases, and 10 bases lay outside the gene matches. The CDR3 sequence is CASSLHLGLAGDETQYF. The DNA of the CDR3 is TGTGCCAGCAGCCTCCACCTGGGACTAGCGGGAGACGAGACCCAGTACTTC.

This chain joins TRBV4-1 and TRBJ1-2; the D is unclear. The CDR3 is 15 amino acids. Germline values: CDR1 MGHRA, CDR2 YSYEKL. The V end was cut by 3 bases, the J end by 6 bases, with 17 bases between. CDR3 amino acids: CASSQETLRSHGYTF. CDR3 in DNA: TGCGCCAGCAGCCAGGAGACCCTCCGGTCGCATGGCTACACCTTC.

This chain links TRBV29-1 with TRBJ2-7, with D uncertain. The germline gives CDR1 SQVTM, CDR2 ANQGSEA. This CDR3 is built from 16 residues. Trimming removed 8 bases at V and 0 bases at J, with 23 bases between. The DNA of the CDR3 is TGCAGCCCGCCACATACCCACGTCTTAAACTCCTACGAGCAGTACTTC. Protein: CSPPHTHVLNSYEQYF.

The chain carries TRBV27 and TRBJ2-2; D may be TRBD2 (5 bases). Germline CDR1 reads MNHEY; CDR2 reads SMNVEV (reference sequence). Trimming pared 5 bases from V and 3 bases from J, leaving 10 bases between. The CDR3 is made up of 14 amino acids. CDR3 loop: CASSEPGYTGELFF. The CDR3 DNA reads TGTGCCAGCAGTGAACCGGGATACACCGGGGAGCTGTTTTTT.

Details on this clone: Relative to the germline gene, one junction end is altered; a read error may explain this. The chain links TRBV7-9 to TRBJ1-1; D call uncertain. Germline-derived CDR1 and CDR2 are SEHNR and FQNEAQ (reference sequence). The CDR3 runs 12 residues. DNA for the CDR3: TGTTCCAGCAGCCTAGTCGCGGAGCCCGCTTTCTTT. This gives the protein CSSSLVAEPAFF.

This chain connects TRBV2 to TRBJ2-1; D might be TRBD2 (6 bases). This CDR3 spans 12 amino acids. The ends were cut back, 4 bases at V and 6 bases at J, with 7 bases in the middle. CDR1 is SNHLY, CDR2 FYNNEI, per germline. The CDR3 protein is CASSVGGNEQFF. The CDR3 DNA reads as TGTGCCAGCAGTGTGGGGGGCAATGAGCAGTTCTTC.

The chain has TRBV18 and TRBJ2-7; 8 bases agree with TRBD2. The length of the CDR3 is 16 residues. After removal of 0 bases from V and 2 bases from J, the junction contained 6 bases not matched to a gene. CDR1 is KGHSH and CDR2 is LQKENI in the germline V gene. Written as DNA, the CDR3 is TGTGCCAGCTCACCACCTCGGGGGGGCCGAGCCTACGAGCAGTACTTC. This gives the protein CASSPPRGGRAYEQYF.

The chain employs TRBV28 and TRBJ2-5; D gene ambiguous. Looked up from germline, CDR1 is MDHEN and CDR2 is SYDVKM. The CDR3 totals 14 residues. Trimming took off 2 bases at V and 2 bases at J, with 9 bases between the two ends. This CDR3 is CASSLNIKQETQYF. The CDR3 nucleotides read TGTGCCAGCAGTTTAAACATTAAACAAGAGACCCAGTACTTC.

Only a few counts were recorded for this clone. The chain combines TRBV10-3 with TRBJ2-1, with D possibly TRBD1 on 6 matching bases. CDR3 length: 15 residues. The germline V and J ends were trimmed by 0 bases and 5 bases, with 11 bases remaining between them. The V gene's germline CDR1 is ENHRY and CDR2 SYGVKD. This CDR3 is CAISESGTKHNEQFF. CDR3 nucleotides: TGTGCCATCAGTGAGTCAGGGACAAAACACAATGAGCAGTTCTTC.

The J gene is TRBJ2-5, the V gene TRBV5-4; TRBD1 might be the D (5 bases). V shed 4 bases and J shed 3 bases, with 22 bases lying between them. The CDR3 has 17 amino acids. The germline gives CDR1 SGHNT, CDR2 YYREEE (reference sequence). CDR3 region: CASSARYTGSREETQYF. The CDR3 DNA reads TGTGCCAGCAGCGCCCGATATACCGGGTCCAGGGAAGAGACCCAGTACTTC.

The chain is built from TRBV6-5 and TRBJ2-7, with D perhaps TRBD1 (7 bases). The CDR3 extends over 14 amino acids. Germline CDR1 and CDR2: MNHEY and SVGAGI. Deletions cut 2 bases from V and 9 bases from J, with 17 bases between. CDR3 DNA sequence: TGTGCCAGCAGTTACGAGCAGGGGGGAAAAGTGCAGTACTTC. Its protein product is CASSYEQGGKVQYF.

The chain is built from TRBV2 and TRBJ1-2, with TRBD1 matching 11 bases. Trimming took 6 bases from V and 5 from J; bases not matched to a gene: 8. The germline CDR1 and CDR2 sequences are SNHLY and FYNNEI. There are 15 residues in the CDR3. CDR3 sequence reads: CASRLSGDRGYGYTF. CDR3 DNA sequence: TGTGCCAGCAGGCTTTCTGGGGACAGGGGGTATGGCTACACCTTC.

This chain uses TRBV7-9 with TRBJ1-2; D perhaps matches TRBD1 (5 bases). Looked up from germline, CDR1 is SEHNR and CDR2 is FQNEAQ (reference sequence). The length of the CDR3 is 14 residues. Trimming stripped 5 bases from V and 0 bases from J, with 10 bases between. The CDR3 loop reads CASSPGNPNYGYTF. Here the CDR3 DNA reads TGTGCCAGCAGCCCAGGGAACCCTAACTATGGCTACACCTTC. Using reference TRBV7-9 and TRBJ1-2 for the parts outside the CDR3, the full variable domain is DTGVSQNPRHKITKRGQNVTFRCDPISEHNRLYWYRQTLGQGPEFLTYFQNEAQLEKSRLLSDRFSAERPKGSFSTLEIQRTEQGDSAMYLCASSPGNPNYGYTFGSGTRLTVV.

The V and J genes are TRBV19 and TRBJ1-3; TRBD1 agrees at 8 bases. With V trimmed by 2 bases and J by 4 bases, 4 bases remained unmatched. Looked up from germline, CDR1 is LNHDA and CDR2 is SQIVND (reference sequence). CDR3 length equals 15 residues. The CDR3 DNA reads as TGTGCCAGTAGTATATGGGGACAGGAGGGAAACACCATATATTTT. Translation: CASSIWGQEGNTIYF.

The V gene is TRBV9, the J gene TRBJ2-7; D perhaps matches TRBD2 (6 bases). CDR1 is SGDLS, CDR2 YYNGEE, per germline. V was trimmed by 5 bases and J by 5 bases, leaving 20 bases between them. CDR3 length: 15 amino acids. CDR3: CASRAPGAGFNEQYF. The DNA for the CDR3 is TGTGCCAGCAGAGCCCCTGGGGCGGGATTCAACGAGCAGTACTTC. The variable domain in full, with the rest retrieved from reference TRBV9 and TRBJ2-7, is DSGVTQTPKHLITATGQRVTLRCSPRSGDLSVYWYQQSLDQGLQFLIQYYNGEERAKGNILERFSAQQFPDLHSELNLSSLELGDSALYFCASRAPGAGFNEQYFGPGTRLTVT.

This clone was observed a few times. The rearrangement links TRBV5-6 to TRBJ2-3, with TRBD1 matching 8 bases. There are 15 residues in the CDR3. CDR1 and CDR2 from the germline V gene are SGHDT and YYEEEE. The ends lost 4 bases at V and 3 bases at J; junction bases unmatched: 7. The CDR3 protein is CASSLGQVGTDTQYF. CDR3 bases: TGTGCCAGCAGCCTGGGACAGGTCGGGACAGATACGCAGTATTTT.

This clone was observed once. This chain connects TRBV28 to TRBJ2-5, with 10 bases that match TRBD2. From germline, CDR1 is MDHEN and CDR2 SYDVKM. The CDR3 spans 17 residues. With 3 bases clipped from V and 4 bases from J, the junction kept 11 bases outside the gene matches. The DNA of the CDR3 is TGTGCCAGCAGTTTGGCCAGGGCTAGCGGGAGAGGAGAGACCCAGTACTTC. Its protein product is CASSLARASGRGETQYF.

Only a few counts were recorded for this clone. The V call is TRBV6-1, the J call TRBJ2-7, with D tentatively TRBD1 (5 bases). The germline V gene has CDR1 MNHNS and CDR2 SASEGT. The CDR3 is 14 residues long. With 5 bases removed from V and 2 bases from J, the gap between germline ends came to 13 bases. The CDR3 loop reads CASSTTLGPYEQYF. The CDR3 bases are TGTGCCAGCAGTACCACTTTGGGGCCCTACGAGCAGTACTTC.

V and J are TRBV5-5 and TRBJ2-7; 7 bases map to TRBD1. There are 17 residues in the CDR3. J was trimmed by 4 bases and V by 2 bases; bases with no gene match: 15. CDR1 and CDR2 (germline): SGHKS, YYEKEE (reference sequence). The DNA for the CDR3 is TGTGCCAGCAGCTTCCGGGACAGCGCCTTTCGGTCGTACGAGCAGTACTTC. Translating it yields CASSFRDSAFRSYEQYF.

The chain carries TRBV19 and TRBJ1-4, with TRBD1 identical over 9 bases. Germline V gene sequence: CDR1 LNHDA, CDR2 SQIVND (reference sequence). The CDR3 spans 14 residues. V was pared by 9 bases and J by 8 bases, with 10 bases of the junction left unmatched. The CDR3 sequence: CARQYRGPSEKLFF. Written as DNA, the CDR3 is TGTGCCAGACAATACAGGGGGCCGAGCGAAAAACTGTTTTTT.

The chain joins TRBV9 to TRBJ1-2, with unresolved D. The germline V gene has CDR1 SGDLS and CDR2 YYNGEE. V was shortened by 0 bases and J by 0 bases, with 9 bases between the two germline ends. The CDR3 has 15 amino acids. This chain's CDR3 is CASSVDGTSNYGYTF. The CDR3 bases are TGTGCCAGCAGCGTAGATGGCACCTCTAACTATGGCTACACCTTC.

The table lists this clone with a few counts. The chain recombines TRBV5-4 with TRBJ1-2; D might be TRBD1 (6 bases). Germline loops: CDR1 SGHNT, CDR2 YYREEE (reference sequence). Trimming removed 5 bases from V and 4 bases from J, with 12 bases in between. This CDR3 is 13 amino acids long. CDR3 coding DNA: TGTGCCAGCAGAAAGGGGGACCTCTATGGCTACACCTTC. Protein product: CASRKGDLYGYTF.

The chain recombines TRBV9 with TRBJ1-2, with 8 bases lining up with TRBD1. CDR1 SGDLS and CDR2 YYNGEE come from the germline V gene. The CDR3 contains 14 residues. V lost 3 bases to trimming and J lost 3 bases; unmatched junction nucleotides: 4. Here the CDR3 DNA reads TGTGCCAGCAGCGCTGGACAGGGCGACTATGGCTACACCTTC. It translates to CASSAGQGDYGYTF. Full variable domain (remainder filled in from reference TRBV9 and TRBJ1-2): DSGVTQTPKHLITATGQRVTLRCSPRSGDLSVYWYQQSLDQGLQFLIQYYNGEERAKGNILERFSAQQFPDLHSELNLSSLELGDSALYFCASSAGQGDYGYTFGSGTRLTVV.

The gene calls are TRBV5-1 and TRBJ1-1; no reliable D call. The V end lost 5 bases, the J end lost 6 bases, and 14 bases lay between the germline ends. The V gene's germline CDR1 is SGHRS and CDR2 YFSETQ. The CDR3 loop spans 13 amino acids. The CDR3 sequence is CASSFIPYAEAFF. The CDR3 DNA reads TGCGCCAGCAGTTTTATCCCCTATGCTGAAGCTTTCTTT.